The 30 T cell receptor beta chains below all came from one sample that was sequenced in a study of blood T cell repertoires in COVID-19. Produced via immunoSEQ multiplex PCR; TCRdb's table is partial and in-frame only. The profile shows approximately 260,000 clones, over 75% of them singletons. Sequences were obtained from peripheral blood. The source is a woman in her 70s with acute or convalescent COVID-19.

The chain carries TRBV28 and TRBJ1-2, with unresolved D. There are 12 residues in the CDR3. Germline V lookup: CDR1 MDHEN, CDR2 SYDVKM. V lost 6 bases to trimming and J lost 5 bases, with 10 bases between them. The CDR3 is CASSGSAYGYTF. The CDR3 DNA sequence: TGTGCCAGCAGCGGGTCAGCTTATGGCTACACCTTC.

The rearrangement joins TRBV7-2 to TRBJ1-2; D not resolved. CDR1 is SGHTA, CDR2 FQGNSA, per germline. CDR3 size: 14 residues. Trimming left V 5 bases short and J 3 bases short, with 13 bases between. The CDR3 loop reads CASSPSQVDYGYTF. As DNA, the CDR3 is TGTGCCAGCAGCCCCTCTCAGGTCGACTATGGCTACACCTTC.

The genes are TRBV5-4 and TRBJ1-2; D gene uncertain. Germline-derived CDR1 and CDR2 are SGHNT and YYREEE (reference sequence). V shed 4 bases and J shed 4 bases, with 8 bases lying between them. The CDR3 extends over 12 amino acids. The CDR3 sequence: CASSGEGYGYTF. Here the CDR3 DNA reads TGTGCCAGCAGCGGTGAGGGCTATGGCTACACCTTC.

The rearrangement joins TRBV20-1 to TRBJ1-5, with 7 bases matching TRBD1. The trim removed 3 bases at V and 7 bases at J, leaving 3 bases unmatched. The CDR3 contains 12 residues. CDR1 and CDR2 (germline): DFQATT, SNEGSKA (reference sequence). CDR3 sequence (DNA): TGCAGTGCTAGTAACAGGGGACAGCCCCAGCATTTT. Translated: CSASNRGQPQHF.

V gene TRBV7-9 combines with J gene TRBJ1-4; D gene uncertain. The germline gives CDR1 SEHNR, CDR2 FQNEAQ (reference sequence). The CDR3 is 16 amino acids. V lost 1 base and J 2 bases, leaving 11 bases between the germline ends. The CDR3 nucleotides are TGTGCCAGCAGCTTAGTCAGCGGGAGCACTAATGAAAAACTGTTTTTT. This translates into CASSLVSGSTNEKLFF.

This clone was found once. The rearrangement links TRBV18 to TRBJ2-3; possible D gene TRBD1, 6 bases. Germline values: CDR1 KGHSH, CDR2 LQKENI. V dropped 6 bases and J dropped 4 bases, with 17 bases sitting between them. This CDR3 is 15 amino acids long. The CDR3 spells CASSTGGVWADTQYF. DNA for the CDR3: TGTGCCAGCTCCACTGGGGGCGTTTGGGCAGATACGCAGTATTTT. Full variable domain (remainder filled in from reference TRBV18 and TRBJ2-3): NAGVMQNPRHLVRRRGQEARLRCSPMKGHSHVYWYRQLPEEGLKFMVYLQKENIIDESGMPKERFSAEFPKEGPSILRIQQVVRGDSAAYFCASSTGGVWADTQYFGPGTRLTVL.

V and J are TRBV20-1 and TRBJ1-1; 9 nucleotides agree with TRBD1. J gave up 11 bases and V 6 bases, and 7 bases lay outside the gene matches. The CDR3 loop spans 11 amino acids. Germline V gene data show CDR1 as DFQATT and CDR2 as SNEGSKA (reference sequence). CDR3 region: CSAHDRGSAFF. In DNA, the CDR3 is TGCAGTGCCCATGACAGGGGGTCGGCTTTCTTT.

The genes are TRBV12-3 or TRBV12-4 and TRBJ2-7; 7 bases line up with TRBD1. Losses at the gene ends were 5 bases for V and 5 bases for J; bases not matched to a gene: 6. The CDR3 sequence is 13 residues long. The CDR3 reads CASSATGLNEQYF. CDR3 in DNA: TGTGCCAGCAGTGCGACAGGGCTCAACGAGCAGTACTTC.

This chain joins TRBV5-1 and TRBJ2-5; 8 positions agree with TRBD1. The CDR3 totals 16 residues. Unmatched junction bases numbered 10, after V lost 4 bases and J lost 2 bases. CDR1 is SGHRS, CDR2 YFSETQ, per germline. The CDR3 spells CASSPRGQGYQETQYF. The DNA for the CDR3 is TGCGCCAGCAGCCCTCGAGGACAGGGATATCAAGAGACCCAGTACTTC.

J is TRBJ1-2 and V is TRBV7-2; TRBD1 matches at 9 bases. The CDR3 loop spans 14 amino acids. Germline trimming cut 5 bases from V and 8 bases from J; bases unmatched to any gene: 9. Germline loops: CDR1 SGHTA, CDR2 FQGNSA. CDR3 nucleotide sequence: TGTGCCAGCAGCCTGGACAGGGGCTCTTCGGGCTACACCTTC. Translating it yields CASSLDRGSSGYTF.

V usage is TRBV10-3 and J usage is TRBJ1-1, with D possibly matching TRBD1 (5 bases). Per the germline V gene, CDR1 is ENHRY and CDR2 is SYGVKD. Trimming pared 4 bases from V and 4 bases from J, leaving 13 bases between. The CDR3 sequence is 14 residues long. DNA of the CDR3: TGTGCCATCAGTGGTTCTAGGGGAGGCACTGAAGCTTTCTTT. As protein: CAISGSRGGTEAFF.

J is TRBJ2-3 and V is TRBV30, with TRBD1 matching over 9 bases. The germline gives CDR1 GTSNPN, CDR2 SVGIG (reference sequence). This CDR3 region has 14 residues. The trim removed 5 bases at V and 3 bases at J, leaving 6 bases unmatched. CDR3 protein: CAWVGQGRTDTQYF. The CDR3, as DNA: TGTGCCTGGGTCGGACAGGGGAGGACAGATACGCAGTATTTT.

This sequence joins TRBV12-3 or TRBV12-4 and TRBJ2-7, with no clear D. This CDR3 contains 13 residues. V was clipped by 6 bases and J by 0 bases, with 9 bases between them. CDR3 region: CASSLVVSYEQYF. CDR3 in DNA: TGTGCCAGCAGCCTCGTCGTCTCCTACGAGCAGTACTTC.

The chain joins TRBV5-6 to TRBJ2-2; 8 positions match TRBD1. Germline assignment: CDR1 SGHDT and CDR2 YYEEEE. J was trimmed by 4 bases and V by 4 bases; bases with no gene match: 6. This CDR3 comprises 15 residues. The chain's CDR3 is CASSPGQGGTGELFF. The CDR3 bases are TGTGCCAGCAGCCCCGGACAGGGAGGCACCGGGGAGCTGTTTTTT.

The chain is built from TRBV11-2 and TRBJ2-5; 7 positions agree with TRBD2. The junction had 12 bases not matched to a gene; V was cut back by 3 bases and J by 2 bases. The CDR3 runs 17 residues. Germline CDR1 reads SGHAT; CDR2 reads FQNNGV. The CDR3 coding sequence is TGTGCCAGCAGCTTTTCGGTTGGCCTAGCGGAACAAGAGACCCAGTACTTC. This codes for CASSFSVGLAEQETQYF.

The V gene is TRBV5-5, the J gene TRBJ1-6; D gene ambiguous. V was clipped by 2 bases and J by 7 bases, with 13 bases between them. The CDR3 is 15 amino acids. Germline CDR1 reads SGHKS; CDR2 reads YYEKEE (reference sequence). The CDR3 sequence is CASSFMEVGNSPLHF. CDR3 bases: TGTGCCAGCAGCTTCATGGAGGTTGGGAATTCACCCCTCCACTTT.

This clone was observed a few times. This chain uses TRBV3-1 (or the pseudogene TRBV3-2) with TRBJ1-2; the D gene is possibly TRBD1 (6 bases). Germline assignment: CDR1 LGHDT and CDR2 YNNKEL (reference sequence). The CDR3 extends over 13 amino acids. Trimming shortened V by 4 bases and J by 4 bases, and 10 bases separated the two germline ends. DNA for the CDR3: TGTGCCAGCAGCCCGGGACACTCCTATGGCTACACCTTC. Translated, it gives CASSPGHSYGYTF.

The rearrangement uses TRBV2 and TRBJ1-2, with 10 bases aligning to TRBD1. This CDR3 spans 14 amino acids. Trimming took 5 bases from V and 9 from J; bases not matched to a gene: 9. Germline V gene data show CDR1 as SNHLY and CDR2 as FYNNEI. Written as DNA, the CDR3 is TGTGCCAGCAGTATTGACAGGGGGCGGGTTAGCTACACCTTC. Translated, it gives CASSIDRGRVSYTF.

The J gene is TRBJ2-6, the V gene TRBV29-1; D is unclear. Trimming cost V 0 bases and J 0 bases, with 12 bases left between them. This CDR3 is built from 17 residues. From germline, CDR1 is SQVTM and CDR2 ANQGSEA. The CDR3 DNA follows: TGCAGCGTTGAAGATCGAGATTTCGACTCTGGGGCCAACGTCCTGACTTTC. As protein: CSVEDRDFDSGANVLTF.

This clone was counted between two and nine times. The rearrangement links TRBV30 to TRBJ1-2; D perhaps matches TRBD1 (5 bases). CDR1 and CDR2 from the germline V gene are GTSNPN and SVGIG (reference sequence). The CDR3 spans 14 residues. Trimming removed 5 bases from V and 2 bases from J, with 15 bases in between. This chain's CDR3 is CAWAPGLLNYGYTF. DNA for the CDR3: TGTGCCTGGGCACCGGGACTCCTAAACTATGGCTACACCTTC.

The chain links TRBV6-5 to TRBJ1-1; D possibly corresponds to TRBD1 (5 bases). The CDR3 runs 11 residues. Between the trimmed V and J ends, which lost 6 bases and 7 bases, there was a span of 9 bases. CDR1 and CDR2 (germline): MNHEY, SVGAGI. This CDR3 reads CASRNQGEAFF. The CDR3 coding sequence is TGTGCCAGCAGGAACCAGGGTGAAGCTTTCTTT.

This clone showed up just once. This chain uses TRBV5-1 with TRBJ2-2; 8 positions match TRBD2. The length of the CDR3 is 16 residues. V was clipped by 1 base and J by 7 bases; unmatched bases: 9. CDR1 is SGHRS, CDR2 YFSETQ, per germline. CDR3 nucleotide sequence: TGCGCCAGCAGCTTGCAGCGGGGGACCTTCGGCGGGGAGCTGTTTTTT. Protein product: CASSLQRGTFGGELFF.

This clone was recorded a few times. This rearrangement joins TRBV2 to TRBJ1-5; 8 nucleotides align to TRBD1. The V segment lost 3 bases and the J segment 5 bases; nucleotides outside the gene matches: 3. The CDR3 runs 14 residues. CDR1 is SNHLY, CDR2 FYNNEI, per germline. CDR3 residues: CASSEGTGYQPQHF. The CDR3 nucleotides read TGTGCCAGCAGTGAGGGGACAGGTTATCAGCCCCAGCATTTT.

This chain connects TRBV18 to TRBJ1-2, with a possible D match to TRBD1 (6 bases). V lost 5 bases to trimming and J lost 0 bases, with 16 bases between them. The CDR3 is 16 amino acids. The germline CDR1 and CDR2 sequences are KGHSH and LQKENI. The CDR3 coding sequence is TGTGCCAGCTCAGCGATCCGTTCAGGGGCTAACTATGGCTACACCTTC. As protein: CASSAIRSGANYGYTF.

This chain connects TRBV9 to TRBJ2-1; TRBD2 aligns across 10 bases. CDR3 length: 16 residues. In germline, CDR1 is SGDLS, CDR2 YYNGEE. V lost 0 bases and J lost 4; bases outside the gene matches: 4. This CDR3 is CASSVVDSGGYNEQFF. The CDR3 bases are TGTGCCAGCAGCGTAGTAGATAGCGGGGGGTACAATGAGCAGTTCTTC.

This sequence joins TRBV5-1 and TRBJ2-7; TRBD2 aligns across 11 bases. The length of the CDR3 is 19 residues. V dropped 2 bases and J dropped 1; count of bases not matched to a gene: 14. Germline V gives CDR1 SGHRS, CDR2 YFSETQ. For the CDR3, the DNA is TGCGCCAGCAGCTTACCCCATAGCGGGGGGGCCGGGGGATCCTACGAGCAGTACTTC. It codes for CASSLPHSGGAGGSYEQYF.

The V and J genes are TRBV10-1 and TRBJ2-1; no definite D call. Trimming left V 4 bases short and J 0 bases short, with 13 bases between. The CDR3 has 16 amino acids. CDR1 is WNHNN and CDR2 is SYGVQD in the germline V gene (reference sequence). CDR3 sequence reads: CASSARRPRSYNEQFF. In DNA, the CDR3 is TGCGCCAGCAGTGCCAGGCGACCCCGCTCCTACAATGAGCAGTTCTTC.

The rearrangement uses TRBV25-1 and TRBJ1-1; D unresolved. The germline V gene has CDR1 MGHDK and CDR2 SYGVNS. This CDR3 has 14 residues. V lost 6 bases and J 2 bases, leaving 13 bases between the germline ends. In DNA form, the CDR3 reads TGTGCCAGCAGCGGTACCCGATACAACACTGAAGCTTTCTTT. Its translation: CASSGTRYNTEAFF.

J is TRBJ1-2 and V is TRBV19, with D hard to call. This CDR3 is built from 11 residues. Germline assignment: CDR1 LNHDA and CDR2 SQIVND (reference sequence). The V and J ends lost 6 bases and 4 bases respectively, with 6 bases between them. Here the CDR3 DNA reads TGTGCCAGTAGACAGACCTATGGCTACACCTTC. Its protein product is CASRQTYGYTF.

V and J are TRBV5-1 and TRBJ2-2; 9 positions agree with TRBD1. Germline loops: CDR1 SGHRS, CDR2 YFSETQ. Losses at the gene ends were 2 bases for V and 6 bases for J; bases not matched to a gene: 5. The CDR3 runs to 15 residues. CDR3 loop: CASSFTGGEAGELFF. CDR3 coding DNA: TGCGCCAGCAGCTTTACAGGGGGCGAGGCCGGGGAGCTGTTTTTT.